The rows below give T cell receptor beta chains drawn from one sample of a study of T-cell memory formation after mild COVID-19. Via MiXCR, TCRdb re-called the 5' RACE reads, giving one row per CDR3 protein. Here the sample spans roughly 300,000 distinct CDR3 sequences, about 13% being singletons. The material sequenced was PBMCs or a T cell subset sorted from them (not recorded which). The origin of the receptors is a man between 18 and 29 years old who had mild COVID-19 (a few samples of this study predate the infection). Cell type and time point are not known. CDR3s leave out the opening cysteine and the closing phenylalanine or tryptophan. D genes are given only for firm matches.

TRBD2 TRBJ2-1 TRBV4-3 13 ASSHRGGTYNEQF
- TRBJ1-4 TRBV3-1 12 ASSLTLWGEKLF
- TRBJ1-2 TRBV7-9 14 ASSFVGQQINYGYT
- TRBJ2-2 TRBV20-1 9 SARLNGELF
- TRBJ2-1 TRBV21-1 13 ASSNRLAGGYEQF
TRBD2 TRBJ2-5 TRBV7-2 14 ASSLLSGGLGETQY
- TRBJ1-5 TRBV12-3/TRBV12-4 11 ASTQQENQPQH
- TRBJ2-3 TRBV4-1 14 ASSQERGLSTDTQY
- TRBJ1-2 TRBV11-2 11 ASSFGQTYGYT
- TRBJ2-1 TRBV5-1 13 ASSLVGISYNEQF
- TRBJ2-1 TRBV11-2 13 ASNNDPGRVNEQF
TRBD2 TRBJ2-1 TRBV10-3 10 AISGGGDEQF
TRBD2 TRBJ2-5 TRBV4-2 15 ASSPRTSGGRQETQY
TRBD2 TRBJ2-3 TRBV9 16 ASSVGALAGVHTDTQY
- TRBJ2-7 TRBV25-1 13 ASSESSQGSYEQY
- TRBJ2-3 TRBV5-4 13 ASSLPGAGGDTQY
- TRBJ2-3 TRBV28 12 ASTSGGVPDTQY
- TRBJ1-5 TRBV24-1 12 ATSKGRVPQPQH
- TRBJ2-7 TRBV5-5 12 ASSLFQGSYEQY
TRBD1 TRBJ1-1 TRBV14 15 ASSRDRGPLLNTEAF
TRBD1 TRBJ2-3 TRBV6-4 13 ASSDSQGATDTQY
TRBD1 TRBJ2-1 TRBV9 13 ASRGSGQGGNEQF
TRBD2 TRBJ2-3 TRBV7-2 15 ASSSSSGGPSELTQY
TRBD2 TRBJ2-5 TRBV13 14 ASSLGAGGPQETQY
- TRBJ1-6 TRBV6-5 13 ASSYSRAGNSPLH
- TRBJ2-7 TRBV12-3/TRBV12-4 13 ASSFTTEGTHEQY
TRBD1 TRBJ2-7 TRBV4-1 12 ASSHRQGLDEQY
TRBD2 TRBJ2-1 TRBV5-1 14 ASSPGGGGSYNEQF
- TRBJ1-1 TRBV15 11 ATGWGMNTEAF